This T cell receptor (beta chain) appears in the sequencing data of a study of cytomegalovirus exposure and HLA in healthy donors. Both 60 Vbeta primers and 13 Jbeta primers went into the PCR. The table came from immunoSEQ multiplex PCR; TCRdb's copy has only in-frame clones and leaves some out. The data show more than 140,000 clones, approximately 82% seen once. Germline CDR1 reads SGHTA; CDR2 reads FQGTGA. The CDR3 sequence is 15 residues long. V lost 5 bases to trimming and J lost 4 bases; unmatched junction nucleotides: 9. This clonotype was obtained from a man in his forties in good health and CMV-seronegative. The source material was PBMCs. V and J are TRBV7-3 and TRBJ2-5, with TRBD2 matching over 8 bases. CDR3 residues: CASSRAGGRAETQYF. The CDR3 DNA reads as TGTGCCAGCAGCCGGGCGGGAGGCAGGGCAGAGACCCAGTACTTC.